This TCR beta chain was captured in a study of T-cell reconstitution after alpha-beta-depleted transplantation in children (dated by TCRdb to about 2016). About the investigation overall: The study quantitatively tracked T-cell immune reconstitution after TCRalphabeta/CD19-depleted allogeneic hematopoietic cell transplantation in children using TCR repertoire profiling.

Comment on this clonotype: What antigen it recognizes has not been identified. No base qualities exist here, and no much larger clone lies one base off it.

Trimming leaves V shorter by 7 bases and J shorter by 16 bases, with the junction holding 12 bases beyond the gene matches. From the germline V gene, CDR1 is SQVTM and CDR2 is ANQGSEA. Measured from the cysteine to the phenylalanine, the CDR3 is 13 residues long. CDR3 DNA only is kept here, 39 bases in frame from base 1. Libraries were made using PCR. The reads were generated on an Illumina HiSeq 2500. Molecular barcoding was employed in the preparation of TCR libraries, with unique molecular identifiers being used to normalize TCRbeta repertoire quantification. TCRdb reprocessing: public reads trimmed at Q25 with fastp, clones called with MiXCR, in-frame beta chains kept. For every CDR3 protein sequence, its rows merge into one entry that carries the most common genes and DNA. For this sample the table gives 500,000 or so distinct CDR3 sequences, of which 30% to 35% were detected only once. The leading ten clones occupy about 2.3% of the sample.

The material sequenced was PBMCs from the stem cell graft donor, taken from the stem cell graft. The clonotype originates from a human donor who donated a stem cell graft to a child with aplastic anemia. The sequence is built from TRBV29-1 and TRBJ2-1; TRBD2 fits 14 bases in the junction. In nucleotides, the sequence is TGCAGCGCAAACTTGGGACTAGCGGGAGATGTTTTCTTC. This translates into CSANLGLAGDVFF.